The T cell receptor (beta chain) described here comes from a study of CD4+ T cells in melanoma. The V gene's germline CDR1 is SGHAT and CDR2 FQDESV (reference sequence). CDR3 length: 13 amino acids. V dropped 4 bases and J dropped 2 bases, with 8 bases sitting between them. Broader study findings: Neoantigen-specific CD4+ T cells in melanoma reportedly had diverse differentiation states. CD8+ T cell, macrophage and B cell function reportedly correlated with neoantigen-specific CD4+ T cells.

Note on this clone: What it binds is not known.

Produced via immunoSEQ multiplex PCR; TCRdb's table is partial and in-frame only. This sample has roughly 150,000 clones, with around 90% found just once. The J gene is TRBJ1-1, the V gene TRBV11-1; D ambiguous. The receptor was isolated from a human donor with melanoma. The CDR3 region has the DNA TGTGCCAGCAGCTGGTCCTCTAACACTGAAGCTTTCTTT. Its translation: CASSWSSNTEAFF.